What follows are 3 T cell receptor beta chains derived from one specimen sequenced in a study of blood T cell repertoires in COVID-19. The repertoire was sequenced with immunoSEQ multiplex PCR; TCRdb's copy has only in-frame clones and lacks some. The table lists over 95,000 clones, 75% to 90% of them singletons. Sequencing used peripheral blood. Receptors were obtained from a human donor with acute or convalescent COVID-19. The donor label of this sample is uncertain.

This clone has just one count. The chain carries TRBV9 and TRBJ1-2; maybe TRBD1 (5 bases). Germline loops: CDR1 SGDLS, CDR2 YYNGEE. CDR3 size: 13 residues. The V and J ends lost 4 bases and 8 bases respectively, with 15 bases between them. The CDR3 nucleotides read TGTGCCAGCAGCCCAGCCAACAGGCAAGGCTACACCTTC. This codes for CASSPANRQGYTF.

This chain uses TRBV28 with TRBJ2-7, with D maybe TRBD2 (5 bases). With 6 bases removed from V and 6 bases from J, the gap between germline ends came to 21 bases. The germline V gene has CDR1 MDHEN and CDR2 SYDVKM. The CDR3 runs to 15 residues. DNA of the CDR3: TGTGCCAGCAGCTCCCTGGCACGGGAAGGTCTCGAGCAGTACTTC. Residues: CASSSLAREGLEQYF.

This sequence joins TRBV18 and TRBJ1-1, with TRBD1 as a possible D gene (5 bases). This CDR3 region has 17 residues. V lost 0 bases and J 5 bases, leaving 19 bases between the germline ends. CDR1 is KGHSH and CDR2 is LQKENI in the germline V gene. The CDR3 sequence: CASSPPFIRGALTEAFF. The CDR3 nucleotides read TGTGCCAGCTCACCACCTTTTATAAGGGGCGCTTTGACTGAAGCTTTCTTT.